This TCR beta chain was recovered during a study of T cell responses to AZD1222 COVID-19 vaccine. General study findings and limits: Regions 160-218 and 743-854 dominated among vaccine-associated CD4 TCRs spanning spike. Baseline seropositives among AZD1222 recipients totaled only five to seven. Among the donors, most were white British and more were female, and clonal diversity was possibly underestimated.

For this clone: Its target is unknown.

Using immunoSEQ multiplex PCR, the repertoire was profiled, and TCRdb retains in-frame clones only, with some absent. The sample yields more than 150,000 clones, around 90% seen once. Both about-4-week and about-12-week second-dose recipients were combined. V gave up 3 bases and J gave up 4 bases, with 19 bases separating them. From germline, CDR1 is SGDLS and CDR2 YYNGEE. This CDR3 spans 16 amino acids. The sample in question was peripheral blood, obtained 28 days after the second AZD1222 dose. This TCR came from an adult who received the AZD1222 COVID-19 vaccine. The V and J genes are TRBV9 and TRBJ1-2; D gene uncertain. The CDR3 reads CASSEPSKGLSYGYTF. The CDR3 DNA follows: TGTGCCAGCAGCGAGCCCTCCAAAGGGCTCTCCTATGGCTACACCTTC. The full variable domain, its missing parts supplied by reference TRBV9 and TRBJ1-2, is DSGVTQTPKHLITATGQRVTLRCSPRSGDLSVYWYQQSLDQGLQFLIQYYNGEERAKGNILERFSAQQFPDLHSELNLSSLELGDSALYFCASSEPSKGLSYGYTFGSGTRLTVV.